Described below is a single T cell receptor beta chain sequence and its context. Its cognate antigen is unknown. It was with 60 Vbeta and 13 Jbeta primers that the PCR ran. TCRdb's table, derived via immunoSEQ multiplex PCR, lists solely in-frame clones and lacks some. The sample lists 65,000 to 75,000 clones, 65% to 70% occurring once. Participants comprised healthy donors of bone marrow. Trimming cost V 6 bases and J 3 bases, with 14 bases left between them. Germline CDR1 and CDR2: SNHLY and FYNNEI. The CDR3 is made up of 14 amino acids. The data originate from a study of cytomegalovirus exposure and HLA in healthy donors. Study-wide results and limits: Later genetic work tied a missense DCLRE1C variant to beta-chain V and J trimming. Later examination showed HLA-associated TCR beta chains had greater clonal expansion than equally common others. About 150 TCR beta chains were listed as cytomegalovirus-associated.

The source material was PBMCs. The origin of this receptor is a woman in her twenties or thirties in good health and CMV-seronegative. The chain couples TRBV2 to TRBJ1-1; D may be TRBD1 (6 bases). The CDR3 is CASRLRTAYTEAFF. The CDR3 DNA sequence: TGTGCCAGCAGACTCAGGACAGCTTACACTGAAGCTTTCTTT.